These 21 T cell receptor beta chains originate from one sample sequenced in a study of T cell repertoires in cytomegalovirus infection. A single record per CDR3 protein comes from TCRdb applying MiXCR to the reads. This sample has a few hundred thousand distinct CDR3 sequences, with more than 15% found just once. Sequencing was done on a sample of CD8+ T cells from PBMCs. These receptors were obtained from a human donor in good health (CMV status not recorded). Some clones in this sample may be carry-over from other donors' samples.

Note on this clonotype: The junction does not match germline at one end; this may be a read error. The rearrangement links TRBV7-6 to TRBJ2-4; TRBD1 matches 9 bases. Germline V gives CDR1 SGHVS, CDR2 FNYEAQ. The CDR3 has 16 amino acids. CDR3 region: CASSLYRGHGKDMQYF. For the CDR3, the DNA is TGTGCCAGCAGCTTATACAGGGGGCATGGCAAAGACATGCAGTACTTC.

This clonotype was found a few times. The chain carries TRBV12-3 or TRBV12-4 and TRBJ2-1; 13 bases fit TRBD2. The CDR3 runs 16 residues. J was trimmed by 10 bases and V by 7 bases; bases with no gene match: 13. The DNA for the CDR3 is TGTGCCAGCACCGGAATAGGACTAGCGGGAGTAAAAGAGCAGTTCTTC. Residues: CASTGIGLAGVKEQFF.

CDR3 nucleotide sequence: TGTGCCAGCAGTTTCCGGACTGACCAGAACACTGAAGCTTTCTTT. Amino acid sequence: CASSFRTDQNTEAFF. V is TRBV12-3 or TRBV12-4 and J is TRBJ1-1, with D unclear. V lost 3 bases and J lost 1, with 12 bases in between. This CDR3 is 15 amino acids long.

Of note for this clonotype: This may be a read error, as it is one base from a much larger clone. This chain uses TRBV7-2 with TRBJ2-7; D call uncertain. CDR3 length equals 16 residues. Germline assignment: CDR1 SGHTA and CDR2 FQGNSA. DNA of the CDR3: TGTGCCAGCAGCTTAGGTTTCGAGAGACCCTCCTACGAGCAGAACTTC. This encodes CASSLGFERPSYEQNF.

This clonotype was counted a few times. J is TRBJ1-5 and V is TRBV27; 8 bases align to TRBD1. CDR1 and CDR2 from the germline V gene are MNHEY and SMNVEV (reference sequence). Trimming cost V 5 bases and J 7 bases; bases outside gene matches: 7. This CDR3 has 14 amino acids. CDR3 in DNA: TGTGCCAGCAGTCCAGGGGGCCGGGGGCAGCCCCAGCATTTT. This gives the protein CASSPGGRGQPQHF.

V and J are TRBV5-6 and TRBJ2-3; D is uncertain. Germline assignment: CDR1 SGHDT and CDR2 YYEEEE. Trimming left V 1 base short and J 6 bases short, with 9 bases between. The CDR3 extends over 13 amino acids. CDR3 sequence: CASSLLGGDTQYF. In nucleotides, the CDR3 is TGTGCCAGCAGCTTGCTAGGCGGTGATACGCAGTATTTT.

This clonotype was recorded at least ten times. V gene TRBV14 combines with J gene TRBJ2-1, with a weak D call TRBD2 (5 bases). The CDR3 runs 11 residues. Germline CDR1 reads SGHDN; CDR2 reads FVKESK. V was clipped by 4 bases and J by 9 bases, with 7 bases between them. The CDR3 is CASSPGSEQFF. CDR3 bases: TGTGCCAGCAGCCCTGGGAGTGAGCAGTTCTTC. The full variable domain, its missing parts supplied by reference TRBV14 and TRBJ2-1, is EAGVTQFPSHSVIEKGQTVTLRCDPISGHDNLYWYRRVMGKEIKFLLHFVKESKQDESGMPNNRFLAERTGGTYSTLKVQPAELEDSGVYFCASSPGSEQFFGPGTRLTVL.

This clonotype was seen only a few times. J is TRBJ2-1 and V is TRBV28; 8 nucleotides align to TRBD2. The CDR3 is made up of 15 amino acids. CDR1 and CDR2 from the germline V gene are MDHEN and SYDVKM. Trimming removed 2 bases from V and 9 bases from J; junction bases left unmatched: 9. The CDR3 nucleotides read TGTGCCAGCAGTTTACGTGTCGGGGGGGCGGGTGAGCAGTTCTTC. It encodes CASSLRVGGAGEQFF.

This clonotype was picked up many times. The rearrangement uses TRBV7-9 and TRBJ1-1; maybe TRBD1 (5 bases). Germline V lookup: CDR1 SEHNR, CDR2 FQNEAQ (reference sequence). Trimming removed 4 bases from V and 2 bases from J, with 8 bases in between. This CDR3 is built from 13 residues. CDR3 loop: CASSWDLNTEAFF. The CDR3 region has the DNA TGTGCCAGCAGCTGGGACCTTAACACTGAAGCTTTCTTT. Based on the CDR3 plus reference TRBV7-9 and TRBJ1-1, the full variable domain is DTGVSQNPRHKITKRGQNVTFRCDPISEHNRLYWYRQTLGQGPEFLTYFQNEAQLEKSRLLSDRFSAERPKGSFSTLEIQRTEQGDSAMYLCASSWDLNTEAFFGQGTRLTVV.

This clonotype was found many times. The rearrangement joins TRBV6-2 or TRBV6-3 to TRBJ2-5; D is uncertain. This CDR3 region has 12 residues. The V gene's germline CDR1 is MNHEY and CDR2 SVGEGT. Between the trimmed V and J ends, which lost 0 bases and 4 bases, there was a span of 3 bases. Written as DNA, the CDR3 is TGTGCCAGCAGTTACTCGATAGAGACCCAGTACTTC. This codes for CASSYSIETQYF.

The genes are TRBV29-1 and TRBJ1-2, with 10 bases matching TRBD1. V dropped 7 bases and J dropped 8; count of bases not matched to a gene: 7. The CDR3 contains 12 residues. Germline CDR1 and CDR2: SQVTM and ANQGSEA. The DNA for the CDR3 is TGCAGCGCCCGAGACAGGGGGCTCGGCTACACCTTC. Protein: CSARDRGLGYTF.

The table lists this clonotype with a few counts. The gene calls are TRBV6-5 and TRBJ2-1; 7 nucleotides agree with TRBD1. The CDR3 runs to 14 residues. Per germline, CDR1 MNHEY and CDR2 SVGAGI. The junction had 9 bases not matched to a gene; V was cut back by 5 bases and J by 8 bases. This chain's CDR3 is CASSPGTAIDEQFF. The CDR3 DNA reads as TGTGCCAGCAGTCCCGGGACAGCCATCGATGAGCAGTTCTTC.

The chain carries TRBV12-3 or TRBV12-4 and TRBJ2-2; 9 bases align to TRBD1. Trimming cost V 5 bases and J 5 bases; bases outside gene matches: 3. The CDR3 has 14 residues. The CDR3 spells CASSPGTGTGELFF. The CDR3 nucleotides are TGTGCCAGCAGTCCCGGGACAGGGACCGGGGAGCTGTTTTTT.

The chain recombines TRBV29-1 with TRBJ2-3, with D unresolved. From germline, CDR1 is SQVTM and CDR2 ANQGSEA. The ends were cut back, 7 bases at V and 5 bases at J, with 10 bases in the middle. The CDR3 is 11 amino acids. The CDR3 here is CSGPWGDTQYF. The CDR3 region has the DNA TGCAGCGGGCCCTGGGGAGATACGCAGTATTTT.

Ten or more counts support this clonotype. The chain combines TRBV12-5 with TRBJ2-1; TRBD1 might be the D (6 bases). This CDR3 is built from 13 residues. CDR1 and CDR2 (germline): LGHNT, FRNRAP. The V end lost 5 bases, the J end lost 8 bases, and 13 bases lay between the germline ends. CDR3 DNA sequence: TGTGCTAGTGGTACGCAGGGGAATGATGAGCAGTTCTTC. Amino acid sequence: CASGTQGNDEQFF.

This clonotype was seen a few times. The V and J genes are TRBV7-2 and TRBJ2-2; tentative D call: TRBD2 (5 bases). The length of the CDR3 is 18 residues. With 0 bases removed from V and 1 base from J, the gap between germline ends came to 15 bases. CDR1 and CDR2 from the germline V gene are SGHTA and FQGNSA. CDR3 amino acids: CASSLADHGVGNTGELFF. Written as DNA, the CDR3 is TGTGCCAGCAGCTTAGCCGACCACGGGGTGGGGAACACCGGGGAGCTGTTTTTT.

This clonotype has more than one count but fewer than ten. The CDR3 nucleotides read TGTGCCAGCAGCCCTCACGGGGGGACCACAGATACGCAGTATTTT. Translated, it gives CASSPHGGTTDTQYF. V usage is TRBV7-9 and J usage is TRBJ2-3, with TRBD2 matching over 7 bases. After removal of 5 bases from V and 2 bases from J, the junction contained 7 bases not matched to a gene. This CDR3 is 15 amino acids long. Germline V lookup: CDR1 SEHNR, CDR2 FQNEAQ (reference sequence).

The CDR3 sequence is CASGFGTGDEQYF. The CDR3 nucleotides are TGTGCTAGTGGTTTCGGGACAGGCGACGAGCAGTACTTC. The rearrangement links TRBV12-5 to TRBJ2-7; 8 nucleotides align to TRBD1. The CDR3 is 13 residues long. The trim removed 3 bases at V and 5 bases at J, leaving 3 bases unmatched. Per germline, CDR1 LGHNT and CDR2 FRNRAP.

At least ten counts were recorded for this clonotype. V gene TRBV28 combines with J gene TRBJ2-7; D is undetermined. Germline CDR1 reads MDHEN; CDR2 reads SYDVKM. Trimming cost V 11 bases and J 3 bases, with 2 bases left between them. The CDR3 is 8 residues long. This CDR3 reads CAGYEQYF. CDR3 DNA: TGTGCCGGCTACGAGCAGTACTTC. The full variable domain, its missing parts supplied by reference TRBV28 and TRBJ2-7, is DVKVTQSSRYLVKRTGEKVFLECVQDMDHENMFWYRQDPGLGLRLIYFSYDVKMKEKGDIPEGYSVSREKKERFSLILESASTNQTSMYLCAGYEQYFGPGTRLTVT.

The rearrangement uses TRBV5-1 and TRBJ2-2; maybe TRBD2 (5 bases). Germline-derived CDR1 and CDR2 are SGHRS and YFSETQ. The CDR3 covers 15 residues. V gave up 0 bases and J gave up 2 bases, with 8 bases separating them. CDR3 amino acids: CASSLAGDNTGELFF. As DNA, the CDR3 is TGCGCCAGCAGCTTGGCCGGGGATAACACCGGGGAGCTGTTTTTT.

This clonotype was seen at least ten times. This chain connects TRBV27 to TRBJ2-1; D may be TRBD1 or TRBD2 (6 bases each). V lost 8 bases to trimming and J lost 2 bases, with 13 bases between them. Germline values: CDR1 MNHEY, CDR2 SMNVEV (reference sequence). The CDR3 spans 14 residues. The CDR3 DNA follows: TGTGCCAGCGGGGGGCCGGATCCCTACAATGAGCAGTTCTTC. Its protein is CASGGPDPYNEQFF.